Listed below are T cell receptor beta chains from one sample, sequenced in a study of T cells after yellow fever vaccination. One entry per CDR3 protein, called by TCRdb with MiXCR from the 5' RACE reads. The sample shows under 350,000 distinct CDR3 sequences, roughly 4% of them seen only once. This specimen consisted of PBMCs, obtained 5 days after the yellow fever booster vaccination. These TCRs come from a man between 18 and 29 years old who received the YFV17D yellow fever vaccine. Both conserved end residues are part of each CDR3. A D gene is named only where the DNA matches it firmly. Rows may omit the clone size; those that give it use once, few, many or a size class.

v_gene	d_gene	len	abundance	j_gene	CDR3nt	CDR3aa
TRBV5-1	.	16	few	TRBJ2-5	TGCGCCAGCAGCTTGGCCGGAGGCACCACGGGGGAGACCCAGTACTTC	CASSLAGGTTGETQYF
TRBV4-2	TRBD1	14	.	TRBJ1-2	TGTGCCAGCAGCCAGACCCCGGGACAGGATGGCTACACCTTC	CASSQTPGQDGYTF
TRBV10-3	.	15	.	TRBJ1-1	TGTGCCATCAGTGAGTCAGAGGTGGCGAACACTGAAGCTTTCTTT	CAISESEVANTEAFF
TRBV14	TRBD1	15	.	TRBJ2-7	TGTGCCAGCAGCCAAGAAGTGGACAGGGGATACGAGCAGTACTTC	CASSQEVDRGYEQYF
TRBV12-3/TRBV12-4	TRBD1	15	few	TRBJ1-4	TGTGCCAGCAGTGCCGGACAGGGGCAGGGAGAAAAACTGTTTTTT	CASSAGQGQGEKLFF
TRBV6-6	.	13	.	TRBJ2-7	TGTGCCAGCAGTGGAGGGAGAGCCTACGAGCAGTACTTC	CASSGGRAYEQYF
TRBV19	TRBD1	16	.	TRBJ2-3	TGTGCCAGTAGTGACCTAGGACAGGGGGTAGGTGATACGCAGTATTTT	CASSDLGQGVGDTQYF
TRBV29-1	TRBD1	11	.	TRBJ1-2	TGCAGCGTCGGACAGGGCCATGGCTACACCTTC	CSVGQGHGYTF
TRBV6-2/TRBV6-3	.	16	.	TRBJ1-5	TGTGCCAGCAGTTACGGCCCCGCGGGGGCGAATCAGCCCCAGCATTTT	CASSYGPAGANQPQHF
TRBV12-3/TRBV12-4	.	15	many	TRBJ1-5	TGTGCCAGCAGTTTAGGGCAGTCCCCCGATCAGCCCCAGCATTTT	CASSLGQSPDQPQHF
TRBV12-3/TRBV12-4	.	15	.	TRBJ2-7	TGTGCCAGCAGTTTACGCACCCCCTCCGAATACGAGCAGTACTTC	CASSLRTPSEYEQYF
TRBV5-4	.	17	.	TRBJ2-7	TGTGCCAGCAGCTTGGCAGGGTACGGGGGAGTGTCCTACGAGCAGTACTTC	CASSLAGYGGVSYEQYF
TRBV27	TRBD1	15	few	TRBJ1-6	TGTGCCAGCAGCAACAGGGGGAACTATAATTCACCCCTCCACTTT	CASSNRGNYNSPLHF
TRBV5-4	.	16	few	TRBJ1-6	TGTGCCAGCAGCGCGGGATTGACAGGATCATGGGCACCCCTCCACTTT	CASSAGLTGSWAPLHF
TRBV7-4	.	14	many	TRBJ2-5	TGTGCCAGCAACTACCGACCCGGACAAGAGACCCAGTACTTC	CASNYRPGQETQYF
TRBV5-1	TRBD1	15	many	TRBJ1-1	TGCGCCAGCAGCTTGATTGACAGGGGCTACACTGAAGCTTTCTTT	CASSLIDRGYTEAFF
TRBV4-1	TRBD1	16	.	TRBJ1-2	TGCGCCAGCAGCCAAGATCCCAGGGGGCTTGGCTATGGCTACACCTTC	CASSQDPRGLGYGYTF
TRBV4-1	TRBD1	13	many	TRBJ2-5	TGCGCCAGCAGCCAGACAGGGTTGGAGACCCAGTACTTC	CASSQTGLETQYF
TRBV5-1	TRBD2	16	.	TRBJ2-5	TGCGCCAGCAGCTCCTCGGTAGCTAGCGGGGCCCAGACCCAGTACTTC	CASSSSVASGAQTQYF
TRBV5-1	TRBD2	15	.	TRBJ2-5	TGCGCCAGCAGCTTACCTAGCGGGGTCCAAGAGACCCAGTACTTC	CASSLPSGVQETQYF
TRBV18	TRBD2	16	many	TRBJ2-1	TGTGCCAGCTCAGAGGGGACTAGCGGCTCCTACAATGAGCAGTTCTTC	CASSEGTSGSYNEQFF
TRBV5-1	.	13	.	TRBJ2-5	TGCGCCAGCAGCTTGGATGTCGAAGAGACCCAGTACTTC	CASSLDVEETQYF
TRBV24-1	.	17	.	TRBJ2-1	TGTGCCACCAGTGATTTCCGGGGGTCTGGGTCCTACAATGAGCAGTTCTTC	CATSDFRGSGSYNEQFF
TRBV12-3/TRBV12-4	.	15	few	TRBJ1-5	TGTGCCAGCAGTTTAGCCCGCCAGGGTACACAGCCCCAGCATTTT	CASSLARQGTQPQHF
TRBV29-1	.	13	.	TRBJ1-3	TGCAGCGCTCGGGCATCCGGAGGAAACACCATATATTTT	CSARASGGNTIYF
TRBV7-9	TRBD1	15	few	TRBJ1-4	TGTGCCAGCAGCTCCCGGGACAGGGAACGCGAAAAACTGTTTTTT	CASSSRDREREKLFF
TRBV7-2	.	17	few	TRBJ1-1	TGTGCCAGCAGCTTAATAAACGGACTGTCGGCGGGCACTGAAGCTTTCTTT	CASSLINGLSAGTEAFF
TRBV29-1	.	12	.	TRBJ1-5	TGCAGCGTTGGGGACGGTCATCAGCCCCAGCATTTT	CSVGDGHQPQHF